This T cell receptor beta chain was identified during a study of T cells in narcolepsy. Study-level findings and limits: No autoreactive T cell clone sequences appeared in some memory CD4+ repertoires.

Trimming removed 0 bases from V and 10 bases from J; junction bases left unmatched: 5. This CDR3 comprises 14 residues. In germline, CDR1 is MNHNS, CDR2 SASEGT. Generated by immunoSEQ multiplex PCR, the TCRdb table keeps only in-frame clones and is missing some. The repertoire consists of about 24,000 clones, with 55% to 65% occurring once and the leading ten covering approximately 12%. This clone was counted only a few times. Its specificity is not known. The source is a human donor in good health. The rearrangement uses TRBV6-1 and TRBJ2-1; 8 bases match TRBD2. The sequenced sample consisted of memory (CD45RA-) CD4+ T cells from blood. The chain's CDR3 is CASSEARLAREQFF. CDR3 DNA: TGTGCCAGCAGTGAAGCCCGACTAGCGAGGGAGCAGTTCTTC.